One and the same sample provided the 10 T cell receptor beta chains below, sequenced in a study of immune cell composition in non-small cell lung cancer. Normal lung was sampled as far from the tumour as possible, at least 3 cm. Assay: immunoSEQ multiplex PCR; the TCRdb copy retains only in-frame clones and omits some. The table records about 3,900 clones, around 76% of them present only once. Material for sequencing was non-adjacent lung tissue. These receptor sequences come from a human donor with non-small cell lung cancer.

The chain recombines TRBV11-3 with TRBJ2-1, with 12 bases lining up with TRBD2. After removal of 5 bases from V and 7 bases from J, the junction contained 9 bases not matched to a gene. The CDR3 sequence is 16 residues long. CDR1 and CDR2 from the germline V gene are SGHNT and YENEEA. CDR3 sequence reads: CASSTQTSGSLNEQFF. CDR3 nucleotide sequence: TGTGCCAGCAGCACCCAGACTAGCGGGAGTTTGAATGAGCAGTTCTTC. The full variable domain, rest sourced from reference TRBV11-3 and TRBJ2-1, is EAGVVQSPRYKIIEKKQPVAFWCNPISGHNTLYWYLQNLGQGPELLIRYENEEAVDDSQLPKDRFSAERLKGVDSTLKIQPAELGDSAVYLCASSTQTSGSLNEQFFGPGTRLTVL.

The chain has TRBV5-4 and TRBJ2-5; no clear D. The germline CDR1 and CDR2 sequences are SGHNT and YYREEE (reference sequence). The germline V and J ends were trimmed by 2 bases and 4 bases, with 3 bases remaining between them. This CDR3 spans 11 amino acids. Here the CDR3 DNA reads TGTGCCAGCAGCTTCGGAGAGACCCAGTACTTC. Encoded protein: CASSFGETQYF. Based on the CDR3 plus reference TRBV5-4 and TRBJ2-5, the full variable domain is ETGVTQSPTHLIKTRGQQVTLRCSSQSGHNTVSWYQQALGQGPQFIFQYYREEENGRGNFPPRFSGLQFPNYSSELNVNALELDDSALYLCASSFGETQYFGPGTRLLVL.

CDR3 amino acids: CASSYIPGQGGEKLFF. The CDR3 coding sequence is TGTGCCAGCAGTTACATCCCGGGACAGGGAGGAGAAAAACTGTTTTTT. The chain carries TRBV6-5 and TRBJ1-4; 9 bases line up with TRBD1. There are 16 residues in the CDR3. Germline V gene data show CDR1 as MNHEY and CDR2 as SVGAGI. V shed 2 bases, J shed 8 bases, and the junction held 9 bases outside the gene matches.

V and J are TRBV7-6 and TRBJ2-1; 9 bases align to TRBD1. CDR3 size: 16 residues. V dropped 5 bases and J dropped 4; count of bases not matched to a gene: 9. CDR1 is SGHVS, CDR2 FNYEAQ, per germline. In nucleotides, the CDR3 is TGTGCCAGCAGCACCCAACAGGGGGCGAGGTACAATGAGCAGTTCTTC. It codes for CASSTQQGARYNEQFF.

The CDR3 reads CASSTSDRAYNSPLHF. The CDR3 bases are TGTGCCAGTAGTACCAGCGACAGGGCCTATAATTCACCCCTCCACTTT. J is TRBJ1-6 and V is TRBV19; 7 nucleotides agree with TRBD1. The V and J ends lost 4 bases and 2 bases, in that order; junction bases with no gene match: 5. The CDR3 runs 16 residues. Germline V gene sequence: CDR1 LNHDA, CDR2 SQIVND (reference sequence).

V and J are TRBV6-6 and TRBJ1-1; no clear D gene. Germline CDR1 and CDR2: MNHNY and SVGAGI (reference sequence). V was cut by 6 bases and J by 5 bases, with 13 bases left in between. The CDR3 is 13 residues long. The CDR3 loop reads CASRLVLRTEAFF. CDR3 bases: TGTGCCAGCAGGTTAGTGTTACGGACTGAAGCTTTCTTT.

The V call is TRBV16, the J call TRBJ2-7; 7 nucleotides line up with TRBD1. Germline CDR1 and CDR2: KGHSY and FQNENV. The CDR3 has 15 residues. The J segment lost 2 bases and the V segment lost 2 bases, leaving 6 bases of the junction unmatched. CDR3 loop: CASSQQDRLTYEQYF. The CDR3 DNA follows: TGTGCCAGCAGCCAACAGGACAGGCTCACCTACGAGCAGTACTTC. Full variable domain (outside the CDR3, taken from reference TRBV16 and TRBJ2-7): GEEVAQTPKHLVRGEGQKAKLYCAPIKGHSYVFWYQQVLKNEFKFLISFQNENVFDETGMPKERFSAKCLPNSPCSLEIQATKLEDSAVYFCASSQQDRLTYEQYFGPGTRLTVT.

This rearrangement joins TRBV5-5 to TRBJ2-2; D is ambiguous. The CDR3 runs 15 residues. Germline values: CDR1 SGHKS, CDR2 YYEKEE (reference sequence). V gave up 2 bases and J gave up 0 bases, with 8 bases separating them. The CDR3 bases are TGTGCCAGCAGCTTCTGGTCGGCGAACACCGGGGAGCTGTTTTTT. It encodes CASSFWSANTGELFF.

The chain has TRBV19 and TRBJ1-6; 11 bases match TRBD1. In germline, CDR1 is LNHDA, CDR2 SQIVND (reference sequence). V was pared by 5 bases and J by 9 bases, with 9 bases of the junction left unmatched. CDR3 length equals 16 residues. The CDR3 protein is CASSPTGTGGRSPLHF. CDR3 in DNA: TGTGCCAGTAGTCCGACCGGGACAGGGGGTCGTTCACCCCTCCACTTT.

The rearrangement joins TRBV5-1 to TRBJ2-5; TRBD2 matches 12 bases. V gave up 2 bases and J gave up 2 bases; unmatched junction bases: 4. The CDR3 is made up of 16 amino acids. The germline CDR1 and CDR2 sequences are SGHRS and YFSETQ. CDR3 DNA sequence: TGCGCCAGCAGCTTACTTCTAGCGGGAGGGCAAGAGACCCAGTACTTC. Translation: CASSLLLAGGQETQYF.